This TCR beta chain is drawn from a study of T cells in Graves' hyperthyroidism and ophthalmopathy. Background on the study: Peripheral blood was taken when the disease was first diagnosed, before any treatment began.

What was amplified from RNA transcripts were TCR beta CDR3 regions. A first-round RT-PCR of the TCR CDR3 used the HTBI primer set. TCRdb reprocessed the multiplex PCR reads via MiXCR and lists one record per CDR3 protein. Seen here are about 360,000 distinct CDR3 sequences, approximately 12% observed once, and the top ten hold roughly 20%. Note on this clonotype: A much larger clonotype is one base distant, so this may be a read error.

The material sequenced was blood. This TCR derives from a man aged 25-40 years with Graves' hyperthyroidism that later progressed to Graves' ophthalmopathy.

This chain's CDR3 is CTSSFSGSNEKLFF. CDR3 DNA sequence: TGTACCAGCAGTTTTTCGGGTTCTAATGAAAAACTGTTTTTT. The chain links TRBV28 to TRBJ1-4; no clear D gene. Germline lookup yields CDR1 MDHEN and CDR2 SYDVKM. The CDR3 is 14 residues long. Full variable domain (outside the CDR3, taken from reference TRBV28 and TRBJ1-4): DVKVTQSSRYLVKRTGEKVFLECVQDMDHENMFWYRQDPGLGLRLIYFSYDVKMKEKGDIPEGYSVSREKKERFSLILESASTNQTSMYLCTSSFSGSNEKLFFGSGTQLSVL.